This TCR beta chain was sequenced in a study of blood T cell repertoires in COVID-19. Study information: The United States, Italy and Spain provided the acute and convalescent COVID-19 samples. T cells, B-cell-depleted T cells, or PBMCs provided the cDNA or gDNA that served as material.

Per the authors' pipeline: Researchers report that nucleated cell counts were estimated from reference gene primer amplification. Libraries were prepared by immunoSEQ multiplex PCR; TCRdb keeps only in-frame clonotypes and omits some of them. The DNA was the basis for D and trimming; V, J and clone size are from that table. Seen here are roughly 40,000 clones, around nine tenths observed once, and the top ten hold over 2%. V was pared by 1 base and J by 1 base, with 14 bases between. Per germline, CDR1 SGDLS and CDR2 YYNGEE. The CDR3 length is 16 residues. The rearrangement joins TRBV9 to TRBJ1-1; D remains unclear. The specimen sequenced was peripheral blood. This sequence was found in a human donor in a cohort sampled during active COVID-19. This chain's CDR3 is CASSVYYGHSNTEAFF. CDR3 bases: TGTGCCAGCAGCGTATATTATGGGCACTCGAACACTGAAGCTTTCTTT.